The 18 T cell receptor beta chains given below trace back to one sample, sequenced in a study of radiotherapy plus CTLA-4 blockade in lung cancer. The data were produced by immunoSEQ multiplex PCR, yet TCRdb's version contains in-frame clones alone and is incomplete. The table shows around 56,000 clones, with roughly 80% occurring only once. Sample: peripheral blood, taken from a patient treated with radiotherapy plus ipilimumab. These receptor sequences come from a human donor with non-small cell lung cancer who had a complete response to radiotherapy plus ipilimumab.

The V call is TRBV2, the J call TRBJ1-2; 7 bases are a match to TRBD1. The CDR3 length is 15 residues. J lost 8 bases, V lost 7 bases, and 16 bases had no gene match. From germline, CDR1 is SNHLY and CDR2 FYNNEI. The chain's CDR3 is CASTEGAGGLGGYTF. The CDR3 DNA follows: TGTGCCAGCACCGAAGGGGCAGGGGGATTGGGGGGCTACACCTTC.

The genes are TRBV11-3 and TRBJ2-5; TRBD2 might be the D (5 bases). This CDR3 comprises 15 residues. The V gene's germline CDR1 is SGHNT and CDR2 YENEEA. V dropped 7 bases and J dropped 1 base, with 16 bases sitting between them. DNA of the CDR3: TGTGCCAGCACAGGCAGCGGAGTGGGCCAAGAGACCCAGTACTTC. Translated, it gives CASTGSGVGQETQYF.

V is TRBV6-5 and J is TRBJ1-2; a possible D gene is TRBD1 (6 bases). The V end lost 4 bases, the J end lost 4 bases, and 19 bases lay between the germline ends. The CDR3 sequence is 16 residues long. Per the germline V gene, CDR1 is MNHEY and CDR2 is SVGAGI. Written as DNA, the CDR3 is TGTGCCAGCAGTTCCCGGACAGCAATCGTCCTCTATGGCTACACCTTC. It yields the protein CASSSRTAIVLYGYTF.

The chain uses TRBV18 and TRBJ2-2; D remains unclear. Germline CDR1 and CDR2: KGHSH and LQKENI. The V and J ends lost 5 bases and 2 bases respectively, with 24 bases between them. The CDR3 has 19 residues. CDR3 loop: CASSSVLPSRRINTGELFF. CDR3 bases: TGTGCCAGCTCATCAGTCCTTCCTAGTCGGCGGATAAACACCGGGGAGCTGTTTTTT.

The V gene is TRBV7-6, the J gene TRBJ1-3, with D unclear. V was clipped by 4 bases and J by 0 bases, with 13 bases between them. Germline CDR1 SGHVS, CDR2 FNYEAQ. The CDR3 sequence is 16 residues long. The CDR3 region has the DNA TGTGCCAGCAGCTCGCGGGGTACGTCCTCTGGAAACACCATATATTTT. Translation gives CASSSRGTSSGNTIYF.

The chain is built from TRBV19 and TRBJ1-1, with a tentative D call TRBD1 (5 bases). CDR1 is LNHDA and CDR2 is SQIVND in the germline V gene (reference sequence). The V gene lost 4 bases and the J gene lost 5 bases, with 17 bases spanning the gap. The CDR3 sequence is 15 residues long. The CDR3: CASSNGQGRQTEAFF. In DNA form, the CDR3 reads TGTGCCAGTAGTAACGGGCAGGGAAGACAAACTGAAGCTTTCTTT.

This chain connects TRBV5-4 to TRBJ1-1, with D unresolved. Per germline, CDR1 SGHNT and CDR2 YYREEE (reference sequence). The CDR3 totals 18 residues. V lost 0 bases and J lost 0, with 18 bases in between. Here the CDR3 DNA reads TGTGCCAGCAGCTTGGCGGGCGGGTTCCAATCCCTGAACACTGAAGCTTTCTTT. The encoded protein is CASSLAGGFQSLNTEAFF.

The chain links TRBV9 to TRBJ2-5, with 7 bases matching TRBD1. The V and J ends lost 4 bases and 5 bases, in that order; junction bases with no gene match: 8. The CDR3 sequence is 14 residues long. Germline V gene lookup returns CDR1 SGDLS and CDR2 YYNGEE. The CDR3 sequence is CASSLEGAGETQYF. In DNA form, the CDR3 reads TGTGCCAGCAGCTTAGAGGGGGCCGGGGAGACCCAGTACTTC.

This clone was picked up one time. This chain connects TRBV11-3 to TRBJ1-1; D unresolved. CDR3 length: 11 residues. V was cut by 5 bases and J by 8 bases, with 9 bases left in between. CDR1 and CDR2 from the germline V gene are SGHNT and YENEEA. The CDR3 loop reads CASSLGREAFF. For the CDR3, the DNA is TGTGCCAGCAGCCTCGGCAGGGAAGCTTTCTTT.

V is TRBV18 and J is TRBJ1-1; unclear D gene. The CDR3 is made up of 13 amino acids. Per germline, CDR1 KGHSH and CDR2 LQKENI. The V end was cut by 2 bases, the J end by 3 bases, with 7 bases between. As DNA, the CDR3 is TGTGCCAGCTCACCAGAGGTAGACACTGAAGCTTTCTTT. Its protein product is CASSPEVDTEAFF.

V usage is TRBV5-1 and J usage is TRBJ1-2, with TRBD1 as a possible D gene (5 bases). The CDR3 runs 13 residues. Germline loops: CDR1 SGHRS, CDR2 YFSETQ. V lost 2 bases to trimming and J lost 8 bases, with 13 bases between them. The CDR3 protein is CASSLGAAEGYTF. The DNA for the CDR3 is TGCGCCAGCAGCTTAGGGGCCGCGGAGGGCTACACCTTC. The variable domain in full, with the rest retrieved from reference TRBV5-1 and TRBJ1-2, is KAGVTQTPRYLIKTRGQQVTLSCSPISGHRSVSWYQQTPGQGLQFLFEYFSETQRNKGNFPGRFSGRQFSNSRSEMNVSTLELGDSALYLCASSLGAAEGYTFGSGTRLTVV.

The chain couples TRBV27 to TRBJ2-6; 10 bases match TRBD1. Germline lookup yields CDR1 MNHEY and CDR2 SMNVEV (reference sequence). J lost 0 bases, V lost 6 bases, and 14 bases had no gene match. The CDR3 has 20 amino acids. Here the CDR3 reads CASSPSQIGTGASGANVLTF. The CDR3 bases are TGTGCCAGCAGCCCGAGCCAGATCGGGACAGGGGCCTCTGGGGCCAACGTCCTGACTTTC.

There are a few counts of this clone. The rearrangement uses TRBV6-6 and TRBJ1-1, with D possibly matching TRBD1 (5 bases). V was clipped by 10 bases and J by 1 base, with 13 bases between them. The CDR3 runs 13 residues. CDR1 MNHNY and CDR2 SVGAGI come from the germline V gene (reference sequence). The DNA for the CDR3 is TGTGCCATCTCGGGTGGGGCGAACACTGAAGCTTTCTTT. As protein: CAISGGANTEAFF.

V gene TRBV30 combines with J gene TRBJ1-2; D is ambiguous. CDR1 GTSNPN and CDR2 SVGIG come from the germline V gene (reference sequence). The CDR3 covers 13 residues. Trimming removed 0 bases at V and 8 bases at J, with 13 bases between. The CDR3 DNA reads as TGTGCCTGGAGTGTACAATTAGCTAGGGGCTACACCTTC. The encoded protein is CAWSVQLARGYTF.

This clone appeared once. The V gene is TRBV7-2, the J gene TRBJ2-3; TRBD2 aligns across 9 bases. V lost 5 bases, J lost 6 bases, and 3 bases stayed unmatched. The germline V gene has CDR1 SGHTA and CDR2 FQGNSA. The CDR3 consists of 13 residues. CDR3 nucleotide sequence: TGTGCCAGCAGCCCAGCGGGAGGCGATACGCAGTATTTT. As protein: CASSPAGGDTQYF. The complete variable domain, with remaining parts taken from reference TRBV7-2 and TRBJ2-3, reads GAGVSQSPSNKVTEKGKDVELRCDPISGHTALYWYRQSLGQGLEFLIYFQGNSAPDKSGLPSDRFSAERTGGSVSTLTIQRTQQEDSAVYLCASSPAGGDTQYFGPGTRLTVL.

CDR3 DNA sequence: TGTGCCAGTAGTATGACTAGCGGGATTTATGGGGAGCAGTTCTTC. Translating it yields CASSMTSGIYGEQFF. This chain joins TRBV19 and TRBJ2-1, with 11 bases matching TRBD2. There are 15 residues in the CDR3. The germline V gene encodes CDR1 LNHDA and CDR2 SQIVND (reference sequence). Trimming at V came to 3 bases and at J to 10 bases, leaving 8 bases not matched to a gene.

The J gene is TRBJ1-2, the V gene TRBV6-1; 8 nucleotides line up with TRBD1. CDR1 and CDR2 (germline): MNHNS, SASEGT. This CDR3 has 15 residues. Trimming removed 11 bases from V and 1 base from J; junction bases left unmatched: 12. Here the CDR3 reads CAANLQGALNYGYTF. As DNA, the CDR3 is TGTGCCGCAAATCTCCAGGGGGCCCTTAACTATGGCTACACCTTC.

V usage is TRBV5-4 and J usage is TRBJ2-1; 14 bases are shared with TRBD2. V shed 3 bases and J 11 bases; nucleotides not matched to a gene: 7. CDR1 is SGHNT, CDR2 YYREEE, per germline (reference sequence). CDR3 length: 15 residues. CDR3 residues: CASSWGLAGAKKQFF. The CDR3 bases are TGTGCCAGCAGCTGGGGACTAGCGGGGGCCAAAAAGCAGTTCTTC.